These 14 T cell receptor beta chains share one sample of origin, sequenced in a study of T cells in Graves' hyperthyroidism and ophthalmopathy. Amplification yielded TCR beta CDR3 regions, with RNA transcripts as the source. The HTBI set primed first-round TCR CDR3 RT-PCR. TCRdb called the multiplex PCR reads again in MiXCR, with one record for every CDR3 protein. The data contain 600,000 or so distinct CDR3 sequences, about 43% of them singletons. Sequencing input: peripheral blood or thyroid tissue (not recorded which). The receptors originated from a young woman with Graves' hyperthyroidism.

This chain connects TRBV7-8 to TRBJ1-6; 8 bases agree with TRBD1. This CDR3 region has 14 residues. The trim removed 4 bases at V and 15 bases at J, leaving 11 bases unmatched. The germline gives CDR1 SGHVS, CDR2 FQNEAQ. The CDR3 DNA reads as TGTGCCAGCAGCTACAGAGGACAGGGCGAAATCCTCCACTTT. This codes for CASSYRGQGEILHF. Complete variable domain (other parts from reference TRBV7-8 and TRBJ1-6): GAGVSQSPRYKVAKRGQDVALRCDPISGHVSLFWYQQALGQGPEFLTYFQNEAQLDKSGLPSDRFFAERPEGSVSTLKIQRTQQEDSAVYLCASSYRGQGEILHFGNGTRLTVT.

This clonotype turned up a few times. This sequence joins TRBV19 and TRBJ2-5; 7 nucleotides agree with TRBD2. Germline values: CDR1 LNHDA, CDR2 SQIVND (reference sequence). This CDR3 has 16 residues. Trimming at V came to 5 bases and at J to 1 base, leaving 10 bases not matched to a gene. The CDR3 here is CASSHRRSGPQETQYF. The CDR3 DNA reads as TGTGCCAGTAGTCACAGGCGTAGCGGGCCCCAAGAGACCCAGTACTTC.

The V call is TRBV19, the J call TRBJ2-2; no firm D call. The CDR3 has 14 amino acids. Germline V CDR1 and CDR2: LNHDA, SQIVND (reference sequence). Trimming shortened V by 0 bases and J by 2 bases, and 4 bases separated the two germline ends. The DNA for the CDR3 is TGTGCCAGTAGTATAGAAACAAACACCGGGGAGCTGTTTTTT. Translating gives CASSIETNTGELFF.

Only a few counts were recorded for this clonotype. V is TRBV11-2 and J is TRBJ2-7; the D gene is possibly TRBD1 (6 bases). The DNA matches TRBJ2-4 better at its end, which makes the J call doubtful. Per the germline V gene, CDR1 is SGHAT and CDR2 is FQNNGV. The CDR3 totals 13 residues. CDR3 in amino acids: CASRVGAGNIQYF. CDR3 nucleotide sequence: TGTGCCAGCAGAGTGGGGGCGGGAAACATTCAGTACTTC.

This clonotype was picked up many times. CDR3 nucleotide sequence: TGCAGCGTTGTGGGGGACGGCCAGCCCCAGCATTTT. It translates to CSVVGDGQPQHF. The chain joins TRBV29-1 to TRBJ1-5; TRBD1 is a possible D gene (5 bases). V was pared by 4 bases and J by 7 bases, with 11 bases between. There are 12 residues in the CDR3. Germline lookup yields CDR1 SQVTM and CDR2 ANQGSEA.

The genes are TRBV12-3 or TRBV12-4 and TRBJ1-1; D uncertain. The CDR3 covers 14 residues. V lost 6 bases, J lost 1 base, and 12 bases lay in between. The CDR3 loop is CASSLMGGNTEAFF. The CDR3 DNA is TGTGCCAGCAGCCTGATGGGCGGGAACACTGAAGCTTTCTTT.

V and J are TRBV5-8 and TRBJ2-2; D is uncertain. V lost 10 bases and J 8 bases, leaving 24 bases between the germline ends. Germline V CDR1 and CDR2: SGHTS, YDEGEE. This CDR3 has 15 residues. For the CDR3, the DNA is TGTGCCTGGAGTAGAACCGTAACCCCTCGAGGGGAGCTGTTTTTT. Translating gives CAWSRTVTPRGELFF.

Many counts were recorded for this clonotype. The chain couples TRBV7-2 to TRBJ1-1; D uncertain. The CDR3 has 15 residues. Trimming cost V 1 base and J 2 bases, with 11 bases left between them. CDR1 is SGHTA and CDR2 is FQGNSA in the germline V gene. For the CDR3, the DNA is TGTGCCAGCAGCTTAGTCCATACGCAAAACACTGAAGCTTTCTTT. Translated: CASSLVHTQNTEAFF.

This chain connects TRBV11-2 to TRBJ2-5, with a possible D match to TRBD2 (5 bases). The germline V gene encodes CDR1 SGHAT and CDR2 FQNNGV. V was clipped by 2 bases and J by 0 bases, with 16 bases between them. The CDR3 extends over 17 amino acids. The CDR3 here is CASSLYPTNGNQETQYF. In nucleotides, the CDR3 is TGTGCCAGCAGCTTATATCCGACTAACGGGAACCAAGAGACCCAGTACTTC.

This chain connects TRBV7-9 to TRBJ2-7; D remains unclear. Trimming shortened V by 5 bases and J by 4 bases, and 18 bases separated the two germline ends. The V gene's germline CDR1 is SEHNR and CDR2 FQNEAQ (reference sequence). The CDR3 length is 15 residues. The CDR3 DNA reads as TGTGCCAGCAGCGCTGGGCCTAATCAGGATTACGAGCAGTACTTC. It translates to CASSAGPNQDYEQYF.

This chain joins TRBV9 and TRBJ1-5; TRBD1 might be the D (6 bases). Looked up from germline, CDR1 is SGDLS and CDR2 is YYNGEE. The CDR3 loop spans 13 amino acids. The germline V and J ends were trimmed by 4 bases and 9 bases, with 14 bases remaining between them. The CDR3: CASSLAGARPQHF. The CDR3 DNA is TGTGCCAGCAGCTTAGCGGGGGCGCGGCCCCAGCATTTT.

V usage is TRBV7-9 and J usage is TRBJ2-5; D may be TRBD2 (7 bases). CDR1 SEHNR and CDR2 FQNEAQ come from the germline V gene (reference sequence). This CDR3 is built from 16 residues. Trimming removed 7 bases at V and 5 bases at J, with 23 bases between. CDR3 sequence reads: CASTLSGKGRGETQYF. CDR3 DNA sequence: TGTGCCAGCACCCTCTCCGGGAAGGGGAGGGGGGAGACCCAGTACTTC.

With regard to this clonotype: At one end, the junction sequence differs from germline, possibly due to a read error. The chain is built from TRBV19 and TRBJ2-7; TRBD2 is a possible D gene (5 bases). The CDR3 loop spans 16 amino acids. Looked up from germline, CDR1 is LNHDA and CDR2 is SQIVND (reference sequence). CDR3 in amino acids: CASIVLGWRATYEQYF. CDR3 DNA: TGCGCCAGTATTGTTTTGGGCTGGCGGGCGACCTACGAGCAGTACTTC. The variable domain in full, with the rest retrieved from reference TRBV19 and TRBJ2-7, is DGGITQSPKYLFRKEGQNVTLSCEQNLNHDAMYWYRQDPGQGLRLIYYSQIVNDFQKGDIAEGYSVSREKKESFPLTVTSAQKNPTAFYLCASIVLGWRATYEQYFGPGTRLTVT.

This clonotype turned up a few times. The chain uses TRBV29-1 and TRBJ1-2, with D perhaps TRBD1 (5 bases). V was clipped by 0 bases and J by 2 bases, with 13 bases between them. The germline V gene has CDR1 SQVTM and CDR2 ANQGSEA. This CDR3 has 15 amino acids. CDR3 region: CSVEDRREGNYGYTF. CDR3 DNA: TGCAGCGTTGAAGATCGTAGGGAGGGGAACTATGGCTACACCTTC.